The 4 T cell receptor beta chains presented below share a single source sample, sequenced in a study of regulatory dendritic cells for organ transplantation. Some clones are missing from TCRdb's copy, which holds only in-frame ones; the method was immunoSEQ multiplex PCR. There are some 29,000 clones in the sample; about 75% occur only once, and less than 2.5% lies in the top ten. The source material was memory CD4+ T cells from blood. Subset denoted: CD45RO+ memory T cells. All receptors derive from a human donor in good health.

V gene TRBV20-1 combines with J gene TRBJ2-3; D not certain. The V end was cut by 4 bases, the J end by 4 bases, with 6 bases between. Germline assignment: CDR1 DFQATT and CDR2 SNEGSKA (reference sequence). This CDR3 is built from 11 residues. The CDR3 DNA follows: TGCAGTGCTACCCCTTCAGATACGCAGTATTTT. It is translated as CSATPSDTQYF.

V and J are TRBV5-1 and TRBJ2-5, with 14 bases aligning to TRBD2. CDR3 size: 17 residues. From germline, CDR1 is SGHRS and CDR2 YFSETQ. V dropped 4 bases and J dropped 3; count of bases not matched to a gene: 8. The CDR3: CASSGRLAGGPEETQYF. The DNA for the CDR3 is TGCGCCAGCAGCGGACGACTAGCGGGAGGGCCTGAAGAGACCCAGTACTTC.

This clone was detected once. The chain links TRBV2 to TRBJ2-5, with D possibly matching TRBD1 (6 bases). Germline V gene lookup returns CDR1 SNHLY and CDR2 FYNNEI. Trimming took off 7 bases at V and 2 bases at J, with 17 bases between the two ends. The CDR3 loop spans 15 amino acids. CDR3 residues: CASTPPRGQQETQYF. For the CDR3, the DNA is TGTGCCAGCACCCCCCCTCGAGGACAGCAAGAGACCCAGTACTTC.

The chain links TRBV5-6 to TRBJ1-6; tentative D call: TRBD1 (5 bases). Trimming stripped 0 bases from V and 8 bases from J, with 9 bases between. Germline V gene lookup returns CDR1 SGHDT and CDR2 YYEEEE. This CDR3 is built from 14 residues. CDR3 residues: CASSLGQWDSPLHF. The CDR3 DNA reads TGTGCCAGCAGCTTGGGACAGTGGGATTCACCCCTCCACTTT.